This TCR beta chain stems from a study of cytomegalovirus exposure and HLA in healthy donors. The CDR3 runs to 14 residues. Trimming took off 7 bases at V and 7 bases at J, with 17 bases between the two ends. Germline CDR1 is MDHEN and CDR2 is SYDVKM. On this clone itself: Its antigen is as yet unknown.

General observations from the study: Per a prior analysis, the majority of TCR beta V segments were productive roughly 90% or roughly 30% of the time.

The PCR made use of 60 Vbeta and 13 Jbeta primers. Some clones are missing from TCRdb's copy, which holds only in-frame ones; the method was immunoSEQ multiplex PCR. Of 150,000 to 200,000 clones in the sample, about 80% were seen once. Sequences were obtained from PBMCs. This TCR was sampled from a woman aged 25 to 39 in good health and CMV-seropositive. The chain links TRBV28 to TRBJ1-5; tentatively, D is TRBD1 (5 bases). The CDR3 DNA is TGTGCCAGCAATAAGTGGGGGGAAGGCCAGCCCCAGCATTTT. It encodes CASNKWGEGQPQHF.